The 25 T cell receptor beta chains below all came from one sample that was sequenced in a study of blood T cell repertoires in COVID-19 (dated by TCRdb to the early 2020s). The library was built by means of the immunoSEQ multiplex PCR assay. Not all clones reach the TCRdb copy of this immuneACCESS table, which keeps in-frame sequences only. Checked studies attribute under half of the gap to unresolved V genes and leave the rest unexplained. For this sample the table gives more than 65,000 clones, of which 65% to 85% were detected only once. Together, the top ten hold 16% of the sample. Material: peripheral blood. These TCRs come from a man aged 55 to 70 with acute or convalescent COVID-19.

A single count supports this clone. This rearrangement joins TRBV10-1 to TRBJ2-3; no reliable D call. CDR1 is WNHNN, CDR2 SYGVQD, per germline (reference sequence). The CDR3 length is 13 residues. Trimming removed 5 bases at V and 2 bases at J, with 8 bases between. The CDR3 bases are TGCGCCAGCAGTCTATCCAACACAGATACGCAGTATTTT. Amino acid sequence: CASSLSNTDTQYF.

The rearrangement uses TRBV7-2 and TRBJ1-5; D is unclear. The CDR3 consists of 13 residues. CDR1 and CDR2 (germline): SGHTA, FQGNSA. Between the trimmed V and J ends, which lost 5 bases and 3 bases, there was a span of 8 bases. The DNA of the CDR3 is TGTGCCAGCAGCGCGCTAAACAATCAGCCCCAGCATTTT. The encoded protein is CASSALNNQPQHF.

J is TRBJ1-6 and V is TRBV4-3, with 8 positions matching TRBD1. The V gene end was trimmed by 4 bases and the J gene end by 7 bases; junction bases not matched to a gene: 9. This CDR3 has 16 residues. Germline CDR1 is LGHNA and CDR2 is YSLEER. CDR3: CASSRGQVIGNSPLHF. The CDR3 DNA is TGCGCCAGCAGCCGGGGACAGGTAATCGGCAATTCACCCCTCCACTTT.

The rearrangement links TRBV10-3 to TRBJ1-6; possibly TRBD1 for D (5 bases). The CDR3 is 13 amino acids. CDR1 is ENHRY and CDR2 is SYGVKD in the germline V gene. The germline V and J ends were trimmed by 4 bases and 5 bases, with 6 bases remaining between them. CDR3 sequence: CAISATDNSPLHF. CDR3 coding DNA: TGTGCCATCAGTGCGACAGATAATTCACCCCTCCACTTT.

The J gene is TRBJ1-2, the V gene TRBV5-1; possible D gene TRBD1, 5 bases. Trimming cost V 4 bases and J 4 bases, with 14 bases left between them. Germline-derived CDR1 and CDR2 are SGHRS and YFSETQ. This CDR3 is 14 amino acids long. CDR3 DNA: TGCGCCAGCAGCGTGACAGCTGCACTCTATGGCTACACCTTC. It translates to CASSVTAALYGYTF.

The rearrangement uses TRBV19 and TRBJ1-1; a possible D gene is TRBD1 (5 bases). Germline V gene lookup returns CDR1 LNHDA and CDR2 SQIVND (reference sequence). This CDR3 has 15 amino acids. The ends were cut back, 5 bases at V and 2 bases at J, with 15 bases in the middle. The CDR3 region is CASSSQGWANTEAFF. DNA for the CDR3: TGTGCCAGTAGTTCTCAGGGCTGGGCAAACACTGAAGCTTTCTTT.

The V gene is TRBV5-1, the J gene TRBJ2-7, with TRBD1 matching 10 bases. Unmatched junction bases numbered 7, after V lost 4 bases and J lost 0 bases. Germline CDR1 SGHRS, CDR2 YFSETQ. This CDR3 has 16 amino acids. CDR3 loop: CASSRTGQGSSYEQYF. In nucleotides, the CDR3 is TGCGCCAGCAGCAGGACGGGACAGGGGAGCTCCTACGAGCAGTACTTC.

This chain links TRBV7-2 with TRBJ2-1; TRBD1 matches at 10 bases. The CDR3 runs to 15 residues. Unmatched junction bases numbered 9, after V lost 5 bases and J lost 8 bases. CDR1 SGHTA and CDR2 FQGNSA come from the germline V gene. CDR3 amino acids: CASSKGQGIRDEQFF. CDR3 sequence (DNA): TGTGCCAGCAGCAAGGGACAGGGGATCAGGGATGAGCAGTTCTTC.

This chain uses TRBV19 with TRBJ1-1; the D gene is possibly TRBD1 (6 bases). The germline V gene has CDR1 LNHDA and CDR2 SQIVND (reference sequence). Trimming took 5 bases from V and 1 from J, leaving 14 bases between them. The CDR3 totals 15 residues. The CDR3 here is CASSAYRVGNTEAFF. The CDR3 DNA sequence: TGTGCCAGTAGTGCCTACAGGGTAGGGAACACTGAAGCTTTCTTT. Using reference TRBV19 and TRBJ1-1 for the parts outside the CDR3, the full variable domain is DGGITQSPKYLFRKEGQNVTLSCEQNLNHDAMYWYRQDPGQGLRLIYYSQIVNDFQKGDIAEGYSVSREKKESFPLTVTSAQKNPTAFYLCASSAYRVGNTEAFFGQGTRLTVV.

The chain links TRBV27 to TRBJ1-1; TRBD1 is a possible D gene (5 bases). Per the germline V gene, CDR1 is MNHEY and CDR2 is SMNVEV (reference sequence). The V gene lost 6 bases and the J gene lost 1 base, with 12 bases spanning the gap. The CDR3 length is 14 residues. CDR3: CASSRVGRNTEAFF. In DNA form, the CDR3 reads TGTGCCAGCAGCCGGGTGGGGCGGAACACTGAAGCTTTCTTT.

The chain employs TRBV11-2 and TRBJ1-1; D is perhaps TRBD1 (6 bases). The CDR3 loop spans 17 amino acids. V was shortened by 5 bases and J by 2 bases, with 21 bases between the two germline ends. Germline V gene lookup returns CDR1 SGHAT and CDR2 FQNNGV. CDR3 region: CASSPGEGDQHNTEAFF. The CDR3 DNA sequence: TGTGCCAGCAGCCCCGGAGAGGGGGACCAACACAACACTGAAGCTTTCTTT.

This clone was seen once. This chain joins TRBV7-2 and TRBJ2-7, with 9 bases that match TRBD2. Germline assignment: CDR1 SGHTA and CDR2 FQGNSA. The V segment lost 5 bases and the J segment 12 bases; nucleotides outside the gene matches: 11. The CDR3 totals 13 residues. The CDR3 DNA follows: TGTGCCAGCAGCCCAAGCCAGCGGGGGGAGACGTACTTC. Translated: CASSPSQRGETYF.

The gene calls are TRBV11-2 and TRBJ1-5; 7 bases fit TRBD1. The CDR3 length is 15 residues. In germline, CDR1 is SGHAT, CDR2 FQNNGV. V gave up 5 bases and J gave up 2 bases; unmatched junction bases: 6. DNA of the CDR3: TGTGCCAGCAGCAGGGGGACAGTAGGCAATCAGCCCCAGCATTTT. The encoded protein is CASSRGTVGNQPQHF.

The genes are TRBV9 and TRBJ1-2, with a weak D call TRBD1 (5 bases). V was trimmed by 0 bases and J by 7 bases, leaving 10 bases between them. This CDR3 has 13 amino acids. Germline CDR1 reads SGDLS; CDR2 reads YYNGEE. CDR3 bases: TGTGCCAGCAGCGTAGCTCCCAGGGTTGGCTACACCTTC. Amino acids: CASSVAPRVGYTF.

This clone was detected a few times. V is TRBV9 and J is TRBJ1-2; D unresolved. This CDR3 region has 14 residues. CDR1 SGDLS and CDR2 YYNGEE come from the germline V gene. V gave up 0 bases and J gave up 8 bases, with 14 bases separating them. Here the CDR3 DNA reads TGTGCCAGCAGCGTAGTTGGAGGCGATTCGGGCTACACCTTC. Amino acids: CASSVVGGDSGYTF.

The chain has TRBV27 and TRBJ1-1; 8 positions agree with TRBD1. The CDR3 covers 13 residues. Per the germline V gene, CDR1 is MNHEY and CDR2 is SMNVEV (reference sequence). J gave up 10 bases and V 5 bases, and 9 bases lay outside the gene matches. In nucleotides, the CDR3 is TGTGCCAGCAGTCCATACGACAGGGGTGGAGCTTTCTTT. It specifies CASSPYDRGGAFF.

V gene TRBV2 combines with J gene TRBJ1-5; D remains ambiguous. The germline V gene encodes CDR1 SNHLY and CDR2 FYNNEI. This CDR3 spans 15 amino acids. V lost 4 bases and J lost 0, with 10 bases in between. In nucleotides, the CDR3 is TGTGCCAGCAGTGGAGGCGGAAATAGCAATCAGCCCCAGCATTTT. Its protein is CASSGGGNSNQPQHF.

This clone was observed a single time. CDR3 bases: TGTGCCAGCTCACCAAGCAGGGAGGTACAGCCCCAGCATTTT. Residues: CASSPSREVQPQHF. The chain links TRBV18 to TRBJ1-5; TRBD1 is a possible D gene (5 bases). The CDR3 contains 14 residues. Germline CDR1 reads KGHSH; CDR2 reads LQKENI. Trimming took off 2 bases at V and 7 bases at J, with 12 bases between the two ends.

The gene calls are TRBV6-5 and TRBJ2-1; D is possibly TRBD1 (5 bases). This CDR3 has 13 amino acids. V was pared by 4 bases and J by 6 bases, with 10 bases between. Germline V CDR1 and CDR2: MNHEY, SVGAGI. In DNA, the CDR3 is TGTGCCAGCAGTTCCCACAGGACCAATGAGCAGTTCTTC. This gives the protein CASSSHRTNEQFF.

The chain recombines TRBV30 with TRBJ2-2; 7 nucleotides agree with TRBD1. The CDR3 is 14 amino acids. Germline values: CDR1 GTSNPN, CDR2 SVGIG (reference sequence). The ends lost 6 bases at V and 2 bases at J; junction bases unmatched: 6. The CDR3 bases are TGTGCCTGTGGCCGGGACAGTAACACCGGGGAGCTGTTTTTT. Translation: CACGRDSNTGELFF.

This chain uses TRBV5-6 with TRBJ1-1, with 9 bases fitting TRBD1. The CDR3 runs 15 residues. V lost 3 bases, J lost 0 bases, and 3 bases stayed unmatched. Germline V gene lookup returns CDR1 SGHDT and CDR2 YYEEEE. CDR3 amino acids: CASSSGQGMNTEAFF. CDR3 nucleotide sequence: TGTGCCAGCAGCTCGGGACAGGGAATGAACACTGAAGCTTTCTTT. Full variable domain (outside the CDR3, taken from reference TRBV5-6 and TRBJ1-1): DAGVTQSPTHLIKTRGQQVTLRCSPKSGHDTVSWYQQALGQGPQFIFQYYEEEERQRGNFPDRFSGHQFPNYSSELNVNALLLGDSALYLCASSSGQGMNTEAFFGQGTRLTVV.

This clone was recorded a few times. The chain joins TRBV6-4 to TRBJ2-7; D might be TRBD1 (5 bases). V gave up 3 bases and J gave up 0 bases, with 9 bases separating them. CDR1 MRHNA and CDR2 SNTAGT come from the germline V gene. The CDR3 spans 14 residues. Here the CDR3 reads CASSEQESSYEQYF. CDR3 bases: TGTGCCAGCAGTGAACAGGAGAGCTCCTACGAGCAGTACTTC.

In its sample, this clone was seen a few times. CDR3 in amino acids: CASSQDLGQSSYNSPLHF. The CDR3 DNA reads TGCGCCAGCAGCCAAGATTTGGGCCAAAGCTCCTATAATTCACCCCTCCACTTT. The chain couples TRBV4-3 to TRBJ1-6, with D unclear. Germline-derived CDR1 and CDR2 are LGHNA and YSLEER. The CDR3 runs 18 residues. Trimming cost V 0 bases and J 0 bases, with 12 bases left between them.

The chain links TRBV29-1 to TRBJ1-1, with 7 bases matching TRBD1. The CDR3 extends over 13 amino acids. The V gene end was trimmed by 2 bases and the J gene end by 7 bases; junction bases not matched to a gene: 7. Per germline, CDR1 SQVTM and CDR2 ANQGSEA. The CDR3 DNA follows: TGCAGCGTTGAAAAGGGGGCAGAGGATGAAGCTTTCTTT. Residues: CSVEKGAEDEAFF. Together with reference TRBV29-1 and TRBJ1-1, the CDR3 gives the full variable domain: SAVISQKPSRDICQRGTSLTIQCQVDSQVTMMFWYRQQPGQSLTLIATANQGSEATYESGFVIDKFPISRPNLTFSTLTVSNMSPEDSSIYLCSVEKGAEDEAFFGQGTRLTVV.

The chain combines TRBV9 with TRBJ2-1; no definite D call. With 2 bases removed from V and 4 bases from J, the gap between germline ends came to 4 bases. This CDR3 contains 12 residues. Germline lookup yields CDR1 SGDLS and CDR2 YYNGEE. The CDR3 protein is CASSVQYNEQFF. CDR3 nucleotides: TGTGCCAGCAGCGTGCAGTACAATGAGCAGTTCTTC.